This T cell receptor (beta chain) comes out of a study of T-cell reconstitution after alpha-beta-depleted transplantation in children. The library targeted TCRbeta and was prepared with unique molecular identifiers. Using its own MiXCR run on the PCR reads, TCRdb lists one record per CDR3 protein. The table has around 480,000 distinct CDR3 sequences, 32% seen once; the top ten hold approximately 2.3%. The germline gives CDR1 SGDLS, CDR2 YYNGEE. The CDR3 is 15 amino acids. Losses at the gene ends were 3 bases for V and 3 bases for J; bases not matched to a gene: 6. The TCR was taken from a human donor who donated a stem cell graft to a child with aplastic anemia. This chain uses TRBV9 with TRBJ1-2, with 9 nucleotides matching TRBD1. The input for sequencing was PBMCs from the stem cell graft donor, taken from the stem cell graft. The CDR3 region is CASSAGQGTYYGYTF. In nucleotides, the CDR3 is TGTGCCAGCAGCGCCGGACAGGGGACCTACTATGGCTACACCTTC.